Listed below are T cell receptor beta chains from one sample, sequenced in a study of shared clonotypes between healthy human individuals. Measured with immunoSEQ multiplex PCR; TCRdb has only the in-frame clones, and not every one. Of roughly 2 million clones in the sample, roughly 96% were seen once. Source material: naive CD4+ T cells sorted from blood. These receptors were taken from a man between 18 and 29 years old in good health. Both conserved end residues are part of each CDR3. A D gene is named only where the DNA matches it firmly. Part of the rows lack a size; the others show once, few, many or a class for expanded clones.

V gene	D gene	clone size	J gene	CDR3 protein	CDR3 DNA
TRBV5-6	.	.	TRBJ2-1	CASSLEAYNEQFF	TGTGCCAGCAGCTTGGAAGCCTACAATGAGCAGTTCTTC
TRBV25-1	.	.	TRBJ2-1	CASPSIFVDKQYNEQFF	TGTGCCAGCCCCAGTATTTTCGTGGACAAACAATACAATGAGCAGTTCTTC
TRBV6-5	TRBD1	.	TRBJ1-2	CASSSLEGAHGYTF	TGTGCCAGCAGCTCCCTGGAGGGGGCACATGGCTACACCTTC
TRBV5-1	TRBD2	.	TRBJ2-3	CASSYAREDTITDTQYF	TGCGCCAGCAGCTATGCGCGGGAGGACACAATAACAGATACGCAGTATTTT
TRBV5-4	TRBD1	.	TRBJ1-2	CASSSDPGQGTWGYGYTF	TGTGCCAGCAGCTCTGATCCGGGACAGGGGACGTGGGGCTATGGCTACACCTTC
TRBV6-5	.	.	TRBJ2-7	CASGSSAAQYF	TGTGCCAGCGGTTCCTCTGCTGCGCAGTACTTC
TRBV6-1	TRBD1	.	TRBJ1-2	CASSVTGGDGYGYTF	TGTGCCAGCAGCGTGACAGGGGGCGACGGCTATGGCTACACCTTC
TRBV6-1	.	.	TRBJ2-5	CASSVAQGETQYF	TGTGCCAGCAGTGTCGCACAGGGCGAGACCCAGTACTTC
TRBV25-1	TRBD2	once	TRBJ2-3	CASSESGRRTDTQYF	TGTGCCAGCAGTGAGAGCGGGAGACGAACAGATACGCAGTATTTT
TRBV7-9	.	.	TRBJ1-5	CASSDPQGPQHF	TGTGCCAGCAGCGACCCACAGGGGCCCCAGCATTTT
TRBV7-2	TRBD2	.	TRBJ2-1	CASSLGAGVLNEQFF	TGTGCCAGCAGCTTGGGAGCGGGAGTACTAAATGAGCAGTTCTTC
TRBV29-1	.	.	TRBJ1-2	CSVVVGYGYTF	TGCAGCGTTGTAGTCGGGTATGGCTACACCTTC
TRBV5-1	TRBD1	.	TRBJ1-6	CASSSWTGAYNSPLHF	TGCGCCAGCAGTAGCTGGACAGGGGCATATAATTCACCCCTCCACTTT
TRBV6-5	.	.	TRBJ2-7	CASSYQRGGTYEQYF	TGTGCCAGCAGTTACCAAAGGGGTGGGACCTACGAGCAGTACTTC
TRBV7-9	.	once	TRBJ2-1	CASSDRPYNEQFF	TGTGCCAGCAGCGACCGACCCTACAATGAGCAGTTCTTC
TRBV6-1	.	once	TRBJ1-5	CASSPREGTQPQHF	TGTGCCAGCAGTCCAAGGGAGGGGACGCAGCCCCAGCATTTT
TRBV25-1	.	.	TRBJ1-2	CASQRGVSANGYTF	TGTGCCAGCCAGAGAGGGGTATCGGCGAATGGCTACACCTTC
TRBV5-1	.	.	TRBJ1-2	CASSFGPGEGYTF	.
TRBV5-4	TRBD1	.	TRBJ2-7	CASSLMGQGSHEQYF	TGTGCCAGCAGCCTAATGGGACAGGGGAGCCACGAGCAGTACTTC
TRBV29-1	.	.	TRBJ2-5	CSSRWGLGETQYF	TGCAGCTCCAGGTGGGGGCTGGGAGAGACCCAGTACTTC
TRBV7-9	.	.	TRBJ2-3	CASSLGVLTDTQYF	TGTGCCAGCAGCTTAGGGGTACTAACAGATACGCAGTATTTT
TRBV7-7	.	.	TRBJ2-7	CASSSGILYEQYF	TGTGCTAGCAGCTCCGGGATCCTCTACGAGCAGTACTTC
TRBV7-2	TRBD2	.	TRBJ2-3	CASSPPGLAGGLDTQYF	TGTGCCAGCAGCCCTCCGGGACTAGCGGGGGGGCTGGATACGCAGTATTTT
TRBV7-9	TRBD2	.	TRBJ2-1	CASSRPSGRFDEQFF	TGTGCCAGCAGCCGTCCGAGCGGGAGGTTCGATGAGCAGTTCTTC
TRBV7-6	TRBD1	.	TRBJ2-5	CASSFRPGQKKETQYF	TGTGCCAGCAGCTTCCGTCCGGGACAGAAAAAAGAGACCCAGTACTTC
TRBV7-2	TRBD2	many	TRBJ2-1	CASSYGLAGGEQFF	TGTGCCAGCAGCTATGGACTAGCCGGCGGGGAGCAGTTCTTC
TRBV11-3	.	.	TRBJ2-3	CASSLDYGRTDTQYF	TGTGCCAGCAGCTTAGACTACGGGCGCACAGATACGCAGTATTTT
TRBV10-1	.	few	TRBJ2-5	CASSESAGQETQYF	TGCGCCAGCAGTGAGTCTGCAGGGCAAGAGACCCAGTACTTC
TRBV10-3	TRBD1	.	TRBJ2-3	CAISQGTGGTDTQYF	TGTGCCATCAGTCAAGGGACAGGGGGCACAGATACGCAGTATTTT
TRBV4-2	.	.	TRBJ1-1	CASSQDLQGTNTEAFF	TGTGCCAGCAGCCAAGACCTACAGGGAACGAACACTGAAGCTTTCTTT
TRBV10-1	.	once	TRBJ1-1	CASSDLRPGRNTEAFF	TGCGCCAGCAGTGACTTAAGACCAGGGCGGAACACTGAAGCTTTCTTT
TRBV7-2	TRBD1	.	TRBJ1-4	CASSLLRQGGEKLFF	TGTGCCAGCAGCTTATTGAGACAGGGGGGGGAAAAACTGTTTTTT
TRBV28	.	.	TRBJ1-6	CASSLLTNSPLHF	TGTGCCAGCAGTTTGTTGACCAATTCACCCCTCCACTTT